The 24 T cell receptor beta chains given below trace back to one sample, sequenced in a study of cytomegalovirus exposure and HLA in healthy donors. The PCR was carried out with 60 Vbeta primers and 13 Jbeta primers. Sequencing used immunoSEQ multiplex PCR; TCRdb keeps in-frame clones, though not all of them. Of about 140,000 clones listed, roughly two thirds were seen once; the top ten hold about 1.2%. Sequences were obtained from PBMCs. These TCRs come from a woman between 40 and 55 years old in good health and CMV-seronegative.

The chain couples TRBV7-6 to TRBJ2-1; TRBD2 might be the D (6 bases). From germline, CDR1 is SGHVS and CDR2 FNYEAQ. The CDR3 runs 15 residues. Deletions cut 6 bases from V and 7 bases from J, with 19 bases between. The DNA for the CDR3 is TGTGCCAGCAGGCAGATCGGGAGCTCTAGGAATGAGCAGTTCTTC. Its translation: CASRQIGSSRNEQFF.

The chain recombines TRBV5-4 with TRBJ2-3, with D possibly TRBD2 on 5 matching bases. Trimming pared 0 bases from V and 2 bases from J, leaving 7 bases between. Per the germline V gene, CDR1 is SGHNT and CDR2 is YYREEE (reference sequence). This CDR3 has 14 residues. In nucleotides, the CDR3 is TGTGCCAGCAGCTTGGCCGGGAACACAGATACGCAGTATTTT. Translating gives CASSLAGNTDTQYF.

This clone occurred a few times. The rearrangement joins TRBV4-1 to TRBJ1-5, with TRBD1 identical over 9 bases. The germline gives CDR1 MGHRA, CDR2 YSYEKL. With V trimmed by 4 bases and J by 4 bases, 8 bases remained unmatched. There are 16 residues in the CDR3. CDR3 DNA: TGCGCCAGCAGCCCATACAGGGGGCCCCGTAATCAGCCCCAGCATTTT. Residues: CASSPYRGPRNQPQHF.

V gene TRBV5-5 combines with J gene TRBJ2-1; 10 bases line up with TRBD2. Trimming took 7 bases from V and 7 from J; bases not matched to a gene: 8. CDR1 is SGHKS and CDR2 is YYEKEE in the germline V gene (reference sequence). The CDR3 loop spans 14 amino acids. In DNA form, the CDR3 reads TGTGCCAGCGAGCAAGCGGGGGGGTCAAATGAGCAGTTCTTC. It yields the protein CASEQAGGSNEQFF.

This sequence joins TRBV4-1 and TRBJ1-2; D remains unclear. The germline V gene encodes CDR1 MGHRA and CDR2 YSYEKL. The ends were cut back, 1 base at V and 6 bases at J, with 21 bases in the middle. The CDR3 loop spans 17 amino acids. The CDR3 is CASSQGPEQLDFDGYTF. In DNA, the CDR3 is TGCGCCAGCAGCCAAGGGCCGGAACAACTGGACTTCGATGGCTACACCTTC.

J is TRBJ2-3 and V is TRBV5-1, with 15 bases that match TRBD2. The CDR3 length is 15 residues. Trimming removed 4 bases from V and 4 bases from J; junction bases left unmatched: 1. Germline lookup yields CDR1 SGHRS and CDR2 YFSETQ. The CDR3 DNA follows: TGCGCCAGCAGCCGGACTAGCGGGAGGGCAGATACGCAGTATTTT. Translation: CASSRTSGRADTQYF.

CDR3 DNA sequence: TGTGCCAGCGGCGAAAGTACAGGGTATAGAAATCAGCCCCAGCATTTT. It translates to CASGESTGYRNQPQHF. The chain carries TRBV5-4 and TRBJ1-5, with D possibly TRBD1 on 6 matching bases. V lost 7 bases and J 4 bases, leaving 21 bases between the germline ends. Looked up from germline, CDR1 is SGHNT and CDR2 is YYREEE (reference sequence). CDR3 length: 16 residues.

The genes are TRBV27 and TRBJ1-5; 8 bases line up with TRBD1. Germline V gene lookup returns CDR1 MNHEY and CDR2 SMNVEV (reference sequence). V lost 6 bases and J lost 6; bases outside the gene matches: 7. CDR3 length: 14 amino acids. CDR3 amino acids: CASSLGQGAQPQHF. CDR3 in DNA: TGTGCCAGCAGCTTAGGACAGGGAGCTCAGCCCCAGCATTTT.

The V gene is TRBV7-9, the J gene TRBJ2-4, with TRBD2 as a possible D gene (6 bases). Looked up from germline, CDR1 is SEHNR and CDR2 is FQNEAQ (reference sequence). V lost 2 bases and J lost 2, with 16 bases in between. The CDR3 has 17 residues. The CDR3 DNA reads TGTGCCAGCAGCTTATGGTCATTAGCGGAGCCCAAAAACATTCAGTACTTC. The encoded protein is CASSLWSLAEPKNIQYF.

This clone showed up just a few times. This chain joins TRBV6-5 and TRBJ1-4; TRBD1 agrees at 7 bases. From germline, CDR1 is MNHEY and CDR2 SVGAGI. This CDR3 comprises 13 residues. J gave up 3 bases and V 8 bases, and 3 bases lay outside the gene matches. The CDR3 DNA is TGTGCCAGCCACGGGACAGCTAATGAAAAACTGTTTTTT. Its translation: CASHGTANEKLFF.

This sequence joins TRBV12-5 and TRBJ2-7; 7 nucleotides match TRBD2. V shed 2 bases, J shed 3 bases, and the junction held 7 bases outside the gene matches. CDR3 length equals 15 residues. Germline assignment: CDR1 LGHNT and CDR2 FRNRAP. The CDR3 region is CASGLTWDYHYEQYF. The CDR3 DNA sequence: TGTGCTAGTGGTTTGACTTGGGACTACCACTACGAGCAGTACTTC.

The chain couples TRBV18 to TRBJ1-1; TRBD1 is a possible D gene (6 bases). Germline CDR1 and CDR2: KGHSH and LQKENI. The CDR3 runs 15 residues. The germline V and J ends were trimmed by 3 bases and 2 bases, with 13 bases remaining between them. This chain's CDR3 is CASSPSRGINTEAFF. The CDR3 DNA follows: TGTGCCAGCTCACCTAGCAGGGGAATAAACACTGAAGCTTTCTTT.

Worth noting for this clone: Other DNA sequences in the sample encode the same CDR3. The chain joins TRBV7-2 to TRBJ1-1, with TRBD1 matching over 7 bases. The ends lost 5 bases at V and 3 bases at J; junction bases unmatched: 6. The CDR3 has 14 amino acids. Per germline, CDR1 SGHTA and CDR2 FQGNSA. CDR3 bases: TGTGCCAGCAGCCCGGACAGGATCGACACTGAAGCTTTCTTT. Protein sequence: CASSPDRIDTEAFF. Drawing the rest from reference TRBV7-2 and TRBJ1-1, the complete variable domain is GAGVSQSPSNKVTEKGKDVELRCDPISGHTALYWYRQSLGQGLEFLIYFQGNSAPDKSGLPSDRFSAERTGGSVSTLTIQRTQQEDSAVYLCASSPDRIDTEAFFGQGTRLTVV.

The gene calls are TRBV27 and TRBJ1-2; 9 bases are a match to TRBD1. V was clipped by 5 bases and J by 6 bases; unmatched bases: 16. Germline V gene sequence: CDR1 MNHEY, CDR2 SMNVEV (reference sequence). The CDR3 runs to 17 residues. The CDR3 DNA reads TGTGCCAGCAGTGTTATTCCGGGACAGGGTGTAAGGGATGGCTACACCTTC. Translating gives CASSVIPGQGVRDGYTF.

The chain has TRBV6-5 and TRBJ1-6; 9 bases agree with TRBD1. The germline V gene encodes CDR1 MNHEY and CDR2 SVGAGI. CDR3 length equals 16 residues. The J segment lost 10 bases and the V segment lost 2 bases, leaving 9 bases of the junction unmatched. The CDR3, as DNA: TGTGCCAGCAGTTACAGTCCCGGGACAGGGTTGTCACCCCTCCACTTT. It encodes CASSYSPGTGLSPLHF.

The rearrangement joins TRBV19 to TRBJ1-2; 9 nucleotides line up with TRBD1. With V trimmed by 4 bases and J by 6 bases, 6 bases remained unmatched. The CDR3 sequence is 14 residues long. CDR1 is LNHDA, CDR2 SQIVND, per germline (reference sequence). In DNA, the CDR3 is TGTGCCAGTAGTAACAGGGGGCGGACGGATGGCTACACCTTC. This translates into CASSNRGRTDGYTF.

This rearrangement joins TRBV7-9 to TRBJ1-4; no definite D call. CDR1 and CDR2 (germline): SEHNR, FQNEAQ (reference sequence). The CDR3 spans 14 residues. V dropped 4 bases and J dropped 4 bases, with 10 bases sitting between them. The CDR3 loop is CASSSAEINEKLFF. The CDR3 DNA sequence: TGTGCCAGCAGCTCCGCTGAGATTAATGAAAAACTGTTTTTT.

The rearrangement joins TRBV9 to TRBJ2-2; no reliable D call. CDR3 length: 13 amino acids. CDR1 and CDR2 from the germline V gene are SGDLS and YYNGEE. Trimming shortened V by 1 base and J by 5 bases, and 6 bases separated the two germline ends. CDR3 sequence: CASSVPNTGELFF. The CDR3 DNA reads TGTGCCAGCAGCGTACCTAATACCGGGGAGCTGTTTTTT.

The chain uses TRBV11-1 and TRBJ2-3; 12 positions agree with TRBD1. Germline trimming cut 5 bases from V and 4 bases from J; bases unmatched to any gene: 4. The germline gives CDR1 SGHAT, CDR2 FQDESV (reference sequence). The CDR3 has 15 residues. In DNA, the CDR3 is TGTGCCAGCAGCACGGGACAGGGGGCTTCAGATACGCAGTATTTT. It codes for CASSTGQGASDTQYF.

This clone was counted only a few times. V is TRBV4-1 and J is TRBJ1-1; D perhaps matches TRBD1 (6 bases). The germline V gene has CDR1 MGHRA and CDR2 YSYEKL. With 0 bases removed from V and 4 bases from J, the gap between germline ends came to 9 bases. The CDR3 spans 14 residues. CDR3 loop: CASSQESGATEAFF. The CDR3 coding sequence is TGCGCCAGCAGCCAAGAGTCAGGGGCCACTGAAGCTTTCTTT.

This clone has more than one count but fewer than ten. The chain couples TRBV5-6 to TRBJ2-7, with D tentatively TRBD2 (5 bases). With 4 bases removed from V and 0 bases from J, the gap between germline ends came to 20 bases. CDR3 length: 17 amino acids. CDR1 is SGHDT, CDR2 YYEEEE, per germline. The CDR3 DNA reads TGTGCCAGCAGCATTAATAGAGGGTCGCACAGCTCCTACGAGCAGTACTTC. It is translated as CASSINRGSHSSYEQYF.

V and J are TRBV5-1 and TRBJ2-7; TRBD2 agrees at 7 bases. Losses at the gene ends were 4 bases for V and 0 bases for J; bases not matched to a gene: 7. Germline-derived CDR1 and CDR2 are SGHRS and YFSETQ. The CDR3 covers 15 residues. The CDR3 DNA reads TGCGCCAGCAGCCTGGCTAGCGGTCCCTCCTACGAGCAGTACGTC. Translated: CASSLASGPSYEQYV.

The chain combines TRBV19 with TRBJ1-5, with 8 nucleotides matching TRBD1. V trimming: 9 bases; J trimming: 0 bases; junction bases outside the gene matches: 4. Germline CDR1 is LNHDA and CDR2 is SQIVND (reference sequence). There are 14 residues in the CDR3. DNA of the CDR3: TGTGCCAGCCAAGACAGGGGTAGCAATCAGCCCCAGCATTTT. Amino acids: CASQDRGSNQPQHF.

CDR3 protein: CASRISGSYEQYF. The CDR3, as DNA: TGTGCCAGCAGAATTTCCGGCTCCTACGAGCAGTACTTC. The chain has TRBV7-8 and TRBJ2-7; the D is unclear. Between the trimmed V and J ends, which lost 6 bases and 0 bases, there was a span of 9 bases. The CDR3 has 13 amino acids. The germline V gene encodes CDR1 SGHVS and CDR2 FQNEAQ.